The following is a T cell receptor (beta chain) sequence with its context. As yet, its antigen is unknown. Profiling relied on immunoSEQ multiplex PCR, and the TCRdb table lists in-frame clones only, not all of them. This sample has about 44,000 clones, with roughly 80% found just once. The sample comes from a study of OX40 agonist ivuxolimab in advanced cancers. Turning to the study itself: Ivuxolimab doses were 0.01, 0.1, 0.3, 1.5, 3 or 10 mg/kg every 2 weeks. From 23 to 79 years was the age range, with a mean of approximately 63 years, and approximately 80% were male. Enrollees could have had prior anti-PD-1, anti-PD-L1 or anti-CTLA-4 therapy, which over 35% had received.

Study conclusions and caveats: Among T cells, CD8+ cells averaged more expanded clones than CD4+ cells.

The specimen comprised CD4+ or CD8+ T cells sorted from blood, sampled in a trial of the OX40 agonist ivuxolimab. The TCR sequence derives from an adult with an advanced solid tumor such as melanoma, head and neck, liver or kidney cancer.

The chain's CDR3 is CASRQGRTKETQYF. In DNA, the CDR3 is TGTGCCAGCAGACAGGGGCGAACGAAAGAGACCCAGTACTTC. The chain uses TRBV6-1 and TRBJ2-5; 7 bases line up with TRBD1. The CDR3 is 14 amino acids. V lost 6 bases to trimming and J lost 3 bases; unmatched junction nucleotides: 7. The V gene's germline CDR1 is MNHNS and CDR2 SASEGT.